Listed below are T cell receptor beta chains from one sample, sequenced in a study of OX40 agonist ivuxolimab in advanced cancers. The data were produced by immunoSEQ multiplex PCR, yet TCRdb's version contains in-frame clones alone and is incomplete. The data show some 39,000 clones, 70% to 90% seen once. Sequenced here: CD4+ or CD8+ T cells sorted from blood, sampled in a trial of the OX40 agonist ivuxolimab. Source of these receptors: an adult with an advanced solid tumor such as melanoma, head and neck, liver or kidney cancer. Both conserved end residues are trimmed from each CDR3. The D gene is left open where the match is weak.

v_call	j_call	d_call	cdr3_aa
TRBV28	TRBJ2-7	-	ASSLYGSTLREQY
TRBV10-3	TRBJ2-7	TRBD1	AINDRGLGEQY
TRBV13	TRBJ1-4	-	ASSTTGTLMGNEKLF
TRBV25-1	TRBJ2-5	-	ASSDSPTQY
TRBV5-6	TRBJ2-7	-	ASSLYGLIYEQY
TRBV4-1	TRBJ2-1	TRBD2	ASSQETSGRSSYNEQF
TRBV7-6	TRBJ1-4	TRBD1	ASSLGTGVEKLF
TRBV9	TRBJ1-4	-	ASSVRGEPDEKLF
TRBV5-6	TRBJ2-7	-	ASSLDPGAGYEQY
TRBV6-6	TRBJ1-5	-	ASSRRDGAQAPQH
TRBV5-1	TRBJ2-2	TRBD1	ASSLSAGGGTGELF
TRBV19	TRBJ1-6	-	ASTTDTSNSPLH
TRBV29-1	TRBJ2-7	-	SASRGNGEQY
TRBV27	TRBJ2-7	TRBD2	ASSPPRGSGVYREQY
TRBV6-1	TRBJ2-3	TRBD1	ACWPGQGARTQY
TRBV18	TRBJ2-3	-	ASSPGRESFTDTQY
TRBV5-6	TRBJ1-5	TRBD1	ASSRQGGQQPQH
TRBV19	TRBJ2-5	-	ASSRQALLQETQY
TRBV2	TRBJ2-7	TRBD2	ASSETSGRSSYEQY
TRBV10-3	TRBJ1-1	TRBD1	AISDVQDRGSPEAF
TRBV14	TRBJ1-2	-	ASSQDLDYGYT
TRBV10-3	TRBJ2-2	-	AIRARERDTGELF
TRBV28	TRBJ2-2	TRBD2	ASSGPSGRASGELF
TRBV7-8	TRBJ2-3	-	ASSLGRARAADTQY
TRBV5-4	TRBJ2-7	-	ASSSPPYEQY
TRBV27	TRBJ2-2	TRBD2	ASCNLGLAGGNGELF
TRBV10-3	TRBJ2-3	-	AIRSFGTDTQY